Listed below are T cell receptor beta chains from one sample, sequenced in a study of T-cell memory formation after mild COVID-19. TCRdb called the 5' RACE reads again in MiXCR, with one record for every CDR3 protein. The sample lists 260,000 or so distinct CDR3 sequences, approximately 16% seen once, with 22% in the top ten. Sequencing was performed on PBMCs or a T cell subset sorted from them (not recorded which). Receptors originate from a young man who had mild COVID-19 (a few samples of this study predate the infection). Cell type and time point are not known. Both conserved end residues are part of each CDR3. A D gene is named only where the DNA matches it firmly. The listing skips clone size in some rows; elsewhere it reads once, few, many or a size class.

abundance	d_gene	j_gene	v_gene	CDR3aa	CDR3nt
many	TRBD1	TRBJ1-6	TRBV5-4	CASSPTGGDSPLHF	TGTGCCAGCAGCCCGACAGGGGGAGATTCACCCCTCCACTTT
NA	TRBD1	TRBJ2-2	TRBV2	CASSEQGDTGELFF	TGTGCCAGCAGTGAACAGGGGGACACCGGGGAGCTGTTTTTT
few	NA	TRBJ2-3	TRBV4-3	CASSQGYGDTQYF	TGCGCCAGCAGCCAGGGCTATGGAGATACGCAGTATTTT
NA	NA	TRBJ2-5	TRBV6-6	CASSPLAGITETQYF	TGTGCCAGCAGCCCTCTCGCGGGGATTACAGAGACCCAGTACTTC
NA	NA	TRBJ1-1	TRBV24-1	CATSVLGGTEAFF	TGTGCCACCAGTGTCTTGGGGGGCACTGAAGCTTTCTTT
NA	NA	TRBJ1-1	TRBV4-3	CASSHSGSGTEAFF	TGCGCCAGCAGCCATTCCGGTTCCGGGACTGAAGCTTTCTTT
NA	TRBD1	TRBJ1-5	TRBV28	CASTPRGQGEGQPQHF	TGTGCCAGCACTCCTCGGGGACAGGGGGAGGGTCAGCCCCAGCATTTT
few	NA	TRBJ1-4	TRBV4-1	CASSHGPVGDGNEKLFF	TGCGCCAGCAGCCACGGCCCGGTGGGGGACGGCAATGAAAAACTGTTTTTT
NA	NA	TRBJ2-1	TRBV6-5	CASSYSKGAGAQFF	TGTGCCAGCAGTTACTCGAAGGGCGCGGGGGCGCAGTTCTTC
many	NA	TRBJ2-1	TRBV7-2	CASSWGRHNEQFF	TGTGCCAGCAGCTGGGGACGGCACAATGAGCAGTTCTTC
many	NA	TRBJ1-3	TRBV4-3	CASSQDGADGNTIYF	TGCGCCAGCAGCCAAGATGGGGCGGATGGAAACACCATATATTTT
few	NA	TRBJ2-3	TRBV6-2/TRBV6-3	CASSYSLFTGLTDTQYF	TGTGCCAGCAGTTACTCGCTATTTACCGGCCTCACAGATACGCAGTATTTT
NA	NA	TRBJ1-2	TRBV9	CASSGVSDYGYTF	TGTGCCAGCAGCGGTGTGAGTGACTATGGCTACACCTTC
NA	NA	TRBJ1-1	TRBV7-2	CASSPQGYGYTEAFF	TGTGCCAGCAGCCCCCAGGGGTATGGGTACACTGAAGCTTTCTTT
many	NA	TRBJ1-6	TRBV7-2	CASSLVEGSNSPLHF	TGTGCCAGCAGCTTAGTAGAGGGAAGTAATTCACCCCTCCACTTT
NA	NA	TRBJ1-2	TRBV4-3	CASSQDGIYNYGYTF	TGCGCCAGCAGCCAAGATGGGATTTACAACTATGGCTACACCTTC
NA	NA	TRBJ2-5	TRBV29-1	CSVEDPWTGEETQYF	TGCAGCGTTGAAGATCCCTGGACCGGGGAAGAGACCCAGTACTTC
few	NA	TRBJ1-1	TRBV2	CASSEGGTSARAFF	TGTGCCAGCAGTGAAGGGGGGACGTCAGCACGGGCTTTCTTT
few	NA	TRBJ2-5	TRBV7-2	CASSSYSLGETQYF	TGTGCCAGCAGCTCCTACTCTTTGGGAGAGACCCAGTACTTC
few	TRBD2	TRBJ2-5	TRBV4-1	CASSQPGKEREETQYF	TGCGCCAGCAGCCAGCCGGGAAAGGAGCGGGAGGAGACCCAGTACTTC
many	NA	TRBJ2-3	TRBV5-1	CASSLGAGTDTQYF	TGCGCCAGCAGCTTGGGGGCCGGCACAGATACGCAGTATTTT
few	TRBD2	TRBJ2-3	TRBV7-9	CASSGSGGTLDTQYF	TGTGCCAGCAGCGGTAGCGGGGGGACTTTGGATACGCAGTATTTT
few	NA	TRBJ2-7	TRBV12-3/TRBV12-4	CASSERWGREQYF	TGTGCCAGCAGTGAGAGGTGGGGGAGGGAGCAGTACTTC
few	NA	TRBJ2-3	TRBV20-1	CSANGRLVTDTQYF	TGCAGTGCTAATGGTAGACTAGTAACAGATACGCAGTATTTT
many	TRBD1	TRBJ1-5	TRBV5-1	CASSSQGALNQPQHF	TGCGCCAGCAGCTCGCAGGGGGCCCTCAATCAGCCCCAGCATTTT
few	TRBD1	TRBJ1-2	TRBV12-3/TRBV12-4	CASSLDVWDRAGYTF	TGTGCCAGCAGTTTAGACGTCTGGGACAGGGCTGGCTACACCTTC
NA	NA	TRBJ2-3	TRBV6-5	CASSYSGTLTDTQYF	TGTGCCAGCAGTTACTCCGGGACACTCACAGATACGCAGTATTTT
NA	NA	TRBJ1-1	TRBV27	CASSLSVRGYTEAFF	TGTGCCAGCAGTTTATCGGTCCGAGGGTACACTGAAGCTTTCTTT
NA	NA	TRBJ1-2	TRBV27	CASSFIGPGVRGYTF	TGTGCCAGCAGTTTTATCGGTCCCGGGGTGCGCGGCTACACCTTC
NA	TRBD2	TRBJ2-5	TRBV4-1	CASSQDRSSGGRTQYF	TGCGCCAGCAGCCAAGATAGGAGTAGCGGGGGCCGGACCCAGTACTTC
NA	TRBD1	TRBJ2-1	TRBV29-1	CSVEVRGTYNEQFF	TGCAGCGTTGAAGTCAGGGGGACCTACAATGAGCAGTTCTTC
few	TRBD2	TRBJ2-1	TRBV7-7	CASSQTSGGLDDEQFF	TGTGCCAGCAGCCAGACTAGCGGGGGATTAGACGATGAGCAGTTCTTC
NA	NA	TRBJ2-3	TRBV7-7	CASSLSQGRSDTQYF	TGTGCTAGCAGCTTATCACAGGGGAGGTCAGATACGCAGTATTTT
NA	TRBD1	TRBJ2-1	TRBV4-1	CASSRRLQGVDNEQFF	TGCGCCAGCAGCCGTCGACTTCAGGGGGTTGACAATGAGCAGTTCTTC
few	TRBD2	TRBJ2-1	TRBV27	CASSHSGAYYNEQFF	TGTGCCAGCAGTCATAGCGGGGCTTACTACAATGAGCAGTTCTTC
NA	NA	TRBJ1-2	TRBV30	CAWSAPTWGIYGYTF	TGTGCCTGGAGTGCCCCGACATGGGGAATCTATGGCTACACCTTC
many	NA	TRBJ1-2	TRBV6-2/TRBV6-3	CASSYSFRKNRDYGYTF	TGTGCCAGCAGTTACTCGTTTCGTAAAAACAGGGACTATGGCTACACCTTC
many	NA	TRBJ2-7	TRBV9	CASSVGQIPYEQYF	TGTGCCAGCAGCGTAGGGCAGATCCCCTACGAGCAGTACTTC
few	NA	TRBJ2-1	TRBV4-1	CASSQNSHRGEQFF	TGCGCCAGCAGCCAAAATTCTCATCGTGGTGAGCAGTTCTTC
NA	NA	TRBJ2-7	TRBV6-5	CASSYGSGEQYF	TGTGCCAGCAGTTACGGGTCGGGCGAGCAGTACTTC
NA	NA	TRBJ2-2	TRBV5-1	CASSDGYAGELFF	TGCGCCAGCAGTGATGGATACGCCGGGGAGCTGTTTTTT
many	NA	TRBJ2-3	TRBV19	CASSIPGLTDTQYF	TGTGCCAGTAGTATTCCCGGTCTCACAGATACGCAGTATTTT
NA	NA	TRBJ2-6	TRBV28	CASSLGTASGANVLTF	TGTGCCAGCAGTTTGGGGACGGCCTCTGGGGCCAACGTCCTGACTTTC
NA	TRBD1	TRBJ2-2	TRBV5-5	CASSSTGTDNTGELFF	TGTGCCAGCAGCTCAACCGGGACAGACAACACCGGGGAGCTGTTTTTT
few	NA	TRBJ1-5	TRBV19	CASSISDYSNQPQHF	TGTGCCAGTAGTATAAGCGATTATAGCAATCAGCCCCAGCATTTT
few	NA	TRBJ1-5	TRBV20-1	CSAREVGGRSGPQHF	TGCAGTGCTAGAGAGGTGGGCGGCCGGAGTGGGCCCCAGCATTTT
NA	NA	TRBJ1-4	TRBV29-1	CSVRALHGELFF	TGCAGCGTCCGGGCCCTACACGGGGAACTGTTTTTT
NA	NA	TRBJ1-5	TRBV3-1	CASSQDGDQPQHF	TGTGCCAGCAGCCAAGACGGGGATCAGCCCCAGCATTTT
NA	TRBD1	TRBJ2-3	TRBV7-2	CASNKGASTDTQYF	TGTGCCAGCAACAAGGGGGCGAGCACAGATACGCAGTATTTT
NA	NA	TRBJ2-3	TRBV10-3	CAISESRPQGSDTQYF	TGTGCCATCAGTGAGTCACGCCCGCAGGGGTCAGATACGCAGTATTTT
NA	NA	TRBJ2-3	TRBV7-2	CASSCQGITDTQYF	TGTGCCAGCAGCTGCCAGGGGATCACAGATACGCAGTATTTT
few	TRBD1	TRBJ1-5	TRBV28	CASSSPGQGPNQPQHF	TGTGCCAGCAGTTCGCCGGGACAGGGGCCGAATCAGCCCCAGCATTTT